The clone carrying this TCR beta chain was observed a few times. This record belongs to a study of radiotherapy plus CTLA-4 blockade in lung cancer. CDR3 size: 18 residues. In germline, CDR1 is MNHEY, CDR2 SMNVEV (reference sequence). With V trimmed by 4 bases and J by 6 bases, 14 bases remained unmatched. Libraries were prepared by immunoSEQ multiplex PCR; TCRdb keeps only in-frame clonotypes and omits some of them. This sample has 90,000 or so clones; 83% occur once, and the top ten carry 0.84%. Sequenced material: peripheral blood, taken from a patient treated with radiotherapy plus ipilimumab. This TCR was sampled from a human donor with non-small cell lung cancer who had stable disease on radiotherapy plus ipilimumab. This sequence joins TRBV27 and TRBJ2-1; TRBD2 agrees at 11 bases. The CDR3 sequence is CASSSPGLAVGIRNEQFF. CDR3 DNA sequence: TGTGCCAGCAGTTCCCCGGGACTAGCGGTCGGAATTCGCAATGAGCAGTTCTTC.